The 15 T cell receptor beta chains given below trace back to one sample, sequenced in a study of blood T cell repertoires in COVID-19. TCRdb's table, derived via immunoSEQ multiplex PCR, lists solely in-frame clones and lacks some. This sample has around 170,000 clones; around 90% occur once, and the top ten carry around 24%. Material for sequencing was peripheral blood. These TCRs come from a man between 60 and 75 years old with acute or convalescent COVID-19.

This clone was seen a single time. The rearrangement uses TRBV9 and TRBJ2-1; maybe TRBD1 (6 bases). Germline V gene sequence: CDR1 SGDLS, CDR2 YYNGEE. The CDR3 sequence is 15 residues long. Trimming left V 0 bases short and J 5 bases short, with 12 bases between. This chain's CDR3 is CASSVGHGQNNEQFF. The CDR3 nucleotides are TGTGCCAGCAGCGTAGGTCACGGACAGAACAATGAGCAGTTCTTC.

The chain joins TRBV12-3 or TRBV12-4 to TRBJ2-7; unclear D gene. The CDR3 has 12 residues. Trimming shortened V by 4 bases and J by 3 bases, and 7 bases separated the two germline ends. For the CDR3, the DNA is TGTGCCAGCAGTTACGCAGGCTACGAGCAGTACTTC. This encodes CASSYAGYEQYF.

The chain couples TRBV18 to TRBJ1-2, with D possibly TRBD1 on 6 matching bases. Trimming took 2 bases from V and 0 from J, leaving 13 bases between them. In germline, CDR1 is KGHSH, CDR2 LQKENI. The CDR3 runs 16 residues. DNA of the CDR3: TGTGCCAGCTCACCAGTGGACAGCACCCCTAACTATGGCTACACCTTC. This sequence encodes CASSPVDSTPNYGYTF.

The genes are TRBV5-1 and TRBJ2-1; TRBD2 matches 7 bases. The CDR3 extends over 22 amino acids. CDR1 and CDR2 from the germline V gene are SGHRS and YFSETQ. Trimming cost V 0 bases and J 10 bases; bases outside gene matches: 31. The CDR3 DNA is TGCGCCAGCAGCTTGGCCAAGGGAGGGCGGCGAGAGACCTATATGGGTGGGAGAGAGCAGTTCTTC. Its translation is CASSLAKGGRRETYMGGREQFF.

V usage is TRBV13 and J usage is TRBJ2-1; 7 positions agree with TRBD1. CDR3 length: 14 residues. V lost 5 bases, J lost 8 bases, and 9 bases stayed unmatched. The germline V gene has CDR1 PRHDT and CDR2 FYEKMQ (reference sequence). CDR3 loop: CASSARTGVYEQFF. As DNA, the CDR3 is TGTGCCAGCAGCGCGCGGACAGGTGTTTATGAGCAGTTCTTC.

The CDR3 here is CASSSDSQGYGYTF. The CDR3 region has the DNA TGTGCCAGCAGTTCCGACTCCCAGGGGTATGGCTACACCTTC. V gene TRBV2 combines with J gene TRBJ1-2; tentatively, D is TRBD1 (6 bases). The CDR3 extends over 14 amino acids. CDR1 SNHLY and CDR2 FYNNEI come from the germline V gene. Trimming removed 5 bases at V and 5 bases at J, with 15 bases between.

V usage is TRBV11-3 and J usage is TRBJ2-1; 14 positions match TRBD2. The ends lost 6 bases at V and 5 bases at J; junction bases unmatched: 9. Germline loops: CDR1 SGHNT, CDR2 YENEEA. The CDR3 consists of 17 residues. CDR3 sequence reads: CASSPGLAGGPHNEQFF. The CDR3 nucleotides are TGTGCCAGCAGTCCCGGACTAGCGGGGGGCCCCCACAATGAGCAGTTCTTC.

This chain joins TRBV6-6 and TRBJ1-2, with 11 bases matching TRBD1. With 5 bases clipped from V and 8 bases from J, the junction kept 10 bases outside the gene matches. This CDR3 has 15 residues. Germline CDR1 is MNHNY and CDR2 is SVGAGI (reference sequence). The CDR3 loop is CASSLGTGGLGGYTF. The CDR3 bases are TGTGCCAGCAGTCTGGGGACAGGGGGTTTAGGGGGCTACACCTTC.

The CDR3 DNA is TGTGCCATCAGTGAGTCGGGGGCGCAAAGGAATGGCTACACCTTC. It yields the protein CAISESGAQRNGYTF. The chain combines TRBV10-3 with TRBJ1-2; possible D gene TRBD1, 6 bases. This CDR3 comprises 15 residues. Trimming shortened V by 0 bases and J by 6 bases, and 14 bases separated the two germline ends. The V gene's germline CDR1 is ENHRY and CDR2 SYGVKD.

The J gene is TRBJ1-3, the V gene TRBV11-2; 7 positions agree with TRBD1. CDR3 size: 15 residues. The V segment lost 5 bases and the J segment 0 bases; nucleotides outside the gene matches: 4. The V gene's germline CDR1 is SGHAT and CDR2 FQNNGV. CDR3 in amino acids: CASSVRGSSGNTIYF. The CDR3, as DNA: TGTGCCAGCAGCGTCAGGGGGAGCTCTGGAAACACCATATATTTT.

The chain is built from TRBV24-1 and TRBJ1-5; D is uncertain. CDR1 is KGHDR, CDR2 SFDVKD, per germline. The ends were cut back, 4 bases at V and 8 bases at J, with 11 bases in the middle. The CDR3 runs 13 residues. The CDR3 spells CATSDVNAEPQHF. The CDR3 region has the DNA TGTGCCACCAGTGACGTAAATGCGGAGCCCCAGCATTTT.

This CDR3 is CASSLQGTGANVLTF. The CDR3 coding sequence is TGTGCCAGCTCTTTACAGGGTACTGGGGCCAACGTCCTGACTTTC. V is TRBV18 and J is TRBJ2-6, with a possible D match to TRBD1 (6 bases). Deletions cut 6 bases from V and 2 bases from J, with 11 bases between. Germline V gene data show CDR1 as KGHSH and CDR2 as LQKENI. The CDR3 runs to 15 residues.

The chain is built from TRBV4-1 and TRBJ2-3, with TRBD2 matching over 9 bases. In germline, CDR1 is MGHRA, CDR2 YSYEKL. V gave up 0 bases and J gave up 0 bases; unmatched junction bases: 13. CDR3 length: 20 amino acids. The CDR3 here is CASSQDSALAGSSSTDTQYF. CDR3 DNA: TGCGCCAGCAGCCAAGATTCTGCACTAGCGGGTAGTTCTAGCACAGATACGCAGTATTTT.

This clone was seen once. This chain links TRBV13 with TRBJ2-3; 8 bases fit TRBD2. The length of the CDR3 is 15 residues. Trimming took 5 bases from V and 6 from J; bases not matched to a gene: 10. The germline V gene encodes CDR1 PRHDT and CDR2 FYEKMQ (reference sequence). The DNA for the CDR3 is TGTGCCAGCAGCCGGGGGGGGCCACCCTCGGATACGCAGTATTTT. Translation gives CASSRGGPPSDTQYF. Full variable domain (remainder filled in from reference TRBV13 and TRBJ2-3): AAGVIQSPRHLIKEKRETATLKCYPIPRHDTVYWYQQGPGQDPQFLISFYEKMQSDKGSIPDRFSAQQFSDYHSELNMSSLELGDSALYFCASSRGGPPSDTQYFGPGTRLTVL.

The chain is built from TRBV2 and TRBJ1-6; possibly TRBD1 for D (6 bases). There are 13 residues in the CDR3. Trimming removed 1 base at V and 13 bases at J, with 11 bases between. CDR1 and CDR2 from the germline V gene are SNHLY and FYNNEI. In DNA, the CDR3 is TGTGCCAGCAGTGAAGTAGGGGGATTCCCCCTCCACTTT. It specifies CASSEVGGFPLHF.